The rows below give T cell receptor beta chains drawn from one sample of a study of T cells in localized non-small cell lung cancer. Sequencing used immunoSEQ multiplex PCR; TCRdb keeps in-frame clones, though not all of them. The sample includes some 18,000 clones, 83% of them seen just once. Source: peripheral blood, taken before any cancer treatment. These receptor sequences come from a man aged 35 to 69 with stage I lung adenocarcinoma. Each CDR3 is given with its conserved first and last residue. A D gene is named only where the DNA matches it firmly. Clone sizes are given selectively: once, few, many, or a class where the clone is expanded.

V: TRBV4-1
D: NA
J: TRBJ1-3
size: NA
CDR3: CASSHVGLYSGNTIYF
DNA: TGCGCCAGCAGCCACGTCGGACTTTACTCTGGAAACACCATATATTTT

V: TRBV6-4
D: NA
J: TRBJ2-7
size: NA
CDR3: CASSGEGGEVLGSYEQYF
DNA: TGTGCCAGCAGTGGGGAGGGGGGCGAAGTTTTGGGGTCCTACGAGCAGTACTTC

V: TRBV2
D: NA
J: TRBJ1-5
size: NA
CDR3: CASSAGHSAGNQPQHF
DNA: TGTGCCAGCAGTGCGGGACACTCGGCAGGCAATCAGCCCCAGCATTTT

V: TRBV29-1
D: NA
J: TRBJ2-3
size: NA
CDR3: CSVDRAFTDTQYF
DNA: TGCAGCGTTGACAGGGCCTTCACAGATACGCAGTATTTT

V: TRBV6-6
D: NA
J: TRBJ2-7
size: NA
CDR3: CASSYGQSYEQYF
DNA: TGTGCCAGCAGTTACGGACAGTCCTACGAGCAGTACTTC

V: TRBV6-5
D: NA
J: TRBJ2-2
size: NA
CDR3: CASRGPGNVLFF
DNA: TGTGCCAGCCGCGGACCAGGAAACGTGCTGTTTTTT

V: TRBV28
D: NA
J: TRBJ2-1
size: NA
CDR3: CASSFGYEQFF
DNA: TGTGCCAGCAGTTTTGGATATGAGCAGTTCTTC

V: TRBV28
D: NA
J: TRBJ2-5
size: NA
CDR3: CASSLGPRGLETQYF
DNA: TGTGCCAGCAGTTTAGGGCCTAGAGGGTTAGAGACCCAGTACTTC

V: TRBV28
D: NA
J: TRBJ1-3
size: few
CDR3: CASSLLLSGQGRNTIYF
DNA: TGTGCCAGCAGTTTGCTGCTATCGGGGCAGGGGAGAAACACCATATATTTT

V: TRBV25-1
D: NA
J: TRBJ1-1
size: NA
CDR3: CASRQNTEAFF
DNA: TGTGCCAGCAGACAGAACACTGAAGCTTTCTTT

V: TRBV30
D: NA
J: TRBJ1-3
size: NA
CDR3: CAWSVREGSGNTIYF
DNA: TGTGCCTGGAGTGTTAGGGAGGGTTCTGGAAACACCATATATTTT

V: TRBV10-2
D: NA
J: TRBJ1-2
size: NA
CDR3: CASSGTLGGGYTF
DNA: TGCGCCAGCAGTGGGACTCTCGGGGGTGGCTACACCTTC

V: TRBV2
D: NA
J: TRBJ2-7
size: few
CDR3: CASSGSYEQYF
DNA: TGTGCCAGCAGTGGAAGCTACGAGCAGTACTTC

V: TRBV5-1
D: TRBD1
J: TRBJ1-1
size: few
CDR3: CASAQGGRGTEAFF
DNA: TGCGCCAGCGCCCAGGGGGGGCGCGGAACTGAAGCTTTCTTT

V: TRBV7-9
D: NA
J: TRBJ2-3
size: NA
CDR3: CASSPPGRGTDTQYF
DNA: TGTGCCAGCAGCCCCCCGGGTAGGGGGACAGATACGCAGTATTTT